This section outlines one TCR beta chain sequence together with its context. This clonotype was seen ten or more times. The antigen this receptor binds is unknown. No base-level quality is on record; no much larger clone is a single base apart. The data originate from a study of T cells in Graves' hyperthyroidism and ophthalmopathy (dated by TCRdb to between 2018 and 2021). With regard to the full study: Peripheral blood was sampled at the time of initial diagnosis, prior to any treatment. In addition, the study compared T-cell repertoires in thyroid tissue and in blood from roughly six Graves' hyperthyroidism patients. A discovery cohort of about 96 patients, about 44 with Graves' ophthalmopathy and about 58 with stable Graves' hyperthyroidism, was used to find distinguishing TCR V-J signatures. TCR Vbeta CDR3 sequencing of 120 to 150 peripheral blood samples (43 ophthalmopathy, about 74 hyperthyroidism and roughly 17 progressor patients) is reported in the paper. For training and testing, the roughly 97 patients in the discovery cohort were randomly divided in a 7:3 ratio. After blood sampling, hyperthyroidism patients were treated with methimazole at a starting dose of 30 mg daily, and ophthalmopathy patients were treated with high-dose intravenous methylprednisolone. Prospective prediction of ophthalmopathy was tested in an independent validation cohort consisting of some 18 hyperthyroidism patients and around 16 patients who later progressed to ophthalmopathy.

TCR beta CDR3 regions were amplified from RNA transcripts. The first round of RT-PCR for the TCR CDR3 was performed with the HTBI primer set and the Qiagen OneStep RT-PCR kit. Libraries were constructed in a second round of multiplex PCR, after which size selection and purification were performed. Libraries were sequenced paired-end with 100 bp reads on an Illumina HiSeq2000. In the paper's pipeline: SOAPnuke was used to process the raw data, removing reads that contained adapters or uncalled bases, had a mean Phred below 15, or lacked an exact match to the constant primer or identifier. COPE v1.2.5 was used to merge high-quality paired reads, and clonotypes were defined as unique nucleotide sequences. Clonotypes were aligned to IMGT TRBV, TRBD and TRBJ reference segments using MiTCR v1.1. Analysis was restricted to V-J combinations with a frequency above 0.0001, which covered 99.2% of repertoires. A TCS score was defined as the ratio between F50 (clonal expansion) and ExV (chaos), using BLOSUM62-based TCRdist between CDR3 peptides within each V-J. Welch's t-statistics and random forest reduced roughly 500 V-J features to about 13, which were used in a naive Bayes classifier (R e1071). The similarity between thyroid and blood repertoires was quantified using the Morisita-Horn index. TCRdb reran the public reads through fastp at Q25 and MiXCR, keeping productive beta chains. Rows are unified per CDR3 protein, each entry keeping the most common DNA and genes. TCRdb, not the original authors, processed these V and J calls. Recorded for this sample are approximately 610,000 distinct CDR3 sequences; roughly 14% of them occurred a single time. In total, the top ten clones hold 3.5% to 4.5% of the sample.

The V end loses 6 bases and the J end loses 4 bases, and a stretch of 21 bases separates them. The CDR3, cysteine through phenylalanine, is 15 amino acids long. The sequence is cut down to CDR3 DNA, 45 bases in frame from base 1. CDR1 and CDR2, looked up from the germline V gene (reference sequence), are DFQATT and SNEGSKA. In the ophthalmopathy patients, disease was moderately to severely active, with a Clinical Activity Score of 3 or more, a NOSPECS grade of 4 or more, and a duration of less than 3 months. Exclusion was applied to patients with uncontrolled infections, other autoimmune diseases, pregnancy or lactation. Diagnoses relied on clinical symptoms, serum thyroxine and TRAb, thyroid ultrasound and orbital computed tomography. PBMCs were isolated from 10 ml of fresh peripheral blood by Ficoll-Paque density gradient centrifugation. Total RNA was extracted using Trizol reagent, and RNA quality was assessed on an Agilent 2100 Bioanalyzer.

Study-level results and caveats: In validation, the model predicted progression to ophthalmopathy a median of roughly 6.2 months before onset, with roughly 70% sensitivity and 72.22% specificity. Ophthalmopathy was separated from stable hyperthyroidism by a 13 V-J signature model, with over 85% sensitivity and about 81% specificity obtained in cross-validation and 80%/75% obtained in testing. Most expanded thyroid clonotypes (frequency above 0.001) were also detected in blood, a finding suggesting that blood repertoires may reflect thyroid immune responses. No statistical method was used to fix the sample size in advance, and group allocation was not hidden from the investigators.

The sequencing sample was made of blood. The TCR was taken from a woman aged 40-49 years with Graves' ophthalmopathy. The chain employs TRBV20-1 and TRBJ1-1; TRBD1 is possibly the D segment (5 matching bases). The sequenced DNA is TGCAGTGCCAGGGCCTATCTGAACACTGGCACTGAAGCTTTCTTT. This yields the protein CSARAYLNTGTEAFF.